The 10 T cell receptor beta chains presented below share a single source sample, sequenced in a study of blood T cell repertoires in COVID-19. The assay was immunoSEQ multiplex PCR, and TCRdb's table has in-frame clones only and misses some. The sample includes approximately 77,000 clones, 65% to 85% seen only once; the top ten take roughly 15%. Specimen: peripheral blood. Every receptor here comes from a man aged 70 or older with active or convalescent COVID-19.

The chain employs TRBV6-5 and TRBJ1-5, with D possibly matching TRBD1 (6 bases). V lost 6 bases and J lost 4, with 16 bases in between. The CDR3 is 15 residues long. Germline CDR1 and CDR2: MNHEY and SVGAGI. CDR3 protein: CASSLTGNSNQPQHF. As DNA, the CDR3 is TGTGCCAGCAGCCTAACAGGGAACAGTAATCAGCCCCAGCATTTT.

This sequence joins TRBV6-5 and TRBJ1-2, with 8 bases identical to TRBD1. Germline CDR1 MNHEY, CDR2 SVGAGI. Trimming took 5 bases from V and 2 from J; bases not matched to a gene: 1. CDR3 length: 13 residues. The CDR3 DNA follows: TGTGCCAGCAGTCGACAGGGGAACTATGGCTACACCTTC. Translated: CASSRQGNYGYTF.

This sequence joins TRBV30 and TRBJ1-6; D is undetermined. V dropped 2 bases and J dropped 14 bases, with 10 bases sitting between them. The CDR3 consists of 11 residues. Germline lookup yields CDR1 GTSNPN and CDR2 SVGIG (reference sequence). The CDR3 DNA reads TGTGCCTGGAGTCTCAAAGAGTCCCTCCACTTT. This translates into CAWSLKESLHF.

The chain couples TRBV4-1 to TRBJ2-7, with a weak D call TRBD2 (5 bases). In germline, CDR1 is MGHRA, CDR2 YSYEKL. The CDR3 runs to 16 residues. V lost 4 bases, J lost 2 bases, and 18 bases lay in between. CDR3 sequence reads: CASSPRETGNTYEQYF. As DNA, the CDR3 is TGCGCCAGCAGCCCTAGGGAAACGGGGAATACCTACGAGCAGTACTTC.

CDR3 DNA sequence: TGTGCCAGCAGCGTGGACGACAGGGGAGGCAAAAACATTCAGTACTTC. Residues: CASSVDDRGGKNIQYF. V is TRBV9 and J is TRBJ2-4; 8 bases fit TRBD1. The germline V gene encodes CDR1 SGDLS and CDR2 YYNGEE. The V and J ends lost 2 bases and 3 bases, in that order; junction bases with no gene match: 7. The CDR3 has 16 residues.

The chain couples TRBV10-3 to TRBJ2-2; D possibly corresponds to TRBD1 (6 bases). From germline, CDR1 is ENHRY and CDR2 SYGVKD. The CDR3 is 12 amino acids. This chain's CDR3 is CAGAGEPGELFF. The DNA of the CDR3 is TGTGCGGGGGCAGGGGAGCCCGGGGAGCTGTTTTTT.

This clone was picked up a small number of times. This chain uses TRBV6-5 with TRBJ2-3, with D unresolved. Germline CDR1 is MNHEY and CDR2 is SVGAGI. Trimming left V 7 bases short and J 6 bases short, with 5 bases between. The CDR3 totals 10 residues. The CDR3 spells CASKEDTQYF. CDR3 DNA: TGTGCCAGCAAAGAGGATACGCAGTATTTT.

With respect to this clone: The sample carries other DNA sequences with the same CDR3. This sequence joins TRBV7-8 and TRBJ1-1; D remains ambiguous. The germline V gene encodes CDR1 SGHVS and CDR2 FQNEAQ. The CDR3 has 14 residues. The V gene lost 0 bases and the J gene lost 0 bases, with 5 bases spanning the gap. CDR3 bases: TGTGCCAGCAGCTTAGCGGGCATGAACACTGAAGCTTTCTTT. Protein product: CASSLAGMNTEAFF.

The count of this clone is one. The V call is TRBV6-6, the J call TRBJ2-7, with 7 bases that match TRBD2. V trimming: 7 bases; J trimming: 4 bases; junction bases outside the gene matches: 7. Germline V gene sequence: CDR1 MNHNY, CDR2 SVGAGI (reference sequence). The CDR3 length is 13 residues. CDR3 nucleotides: TGTGCCAGCAAGAGCGGGGTGGAGTACGAGCAGTACTTC. It is translated as CASKSGVEYEQYF.

The rearrangement links TRBV5-4 to TRBJ2-7, with a weak D call TRBD1 (5 bases). Germline V gives CDR1 SGHNT, CDR2 YYREEE (reference sequence). The CDR3 contains 15 residues. Trimming removed 2 bases at V and 5 bases at J, with 17 bases between. The CDR3 DNA sequence: TGTGCCAGCAGCTTCATAGGGGCGGTTGCCAACGAGCAGTACTTC. Its translation: CASSFIGAVANEQYF. Looking up the rest from reference TRBV5-4 and TRBJ2-7 gives the full variable domain: ETGVTQSPTHLIKTRGQQVTLRCSSQSGHNTVSWYQQALGQGPQFIFQYYREEENGRGNFPPRFSGLQFPNYSSELNVNALELDDSALYLCASSFIGAVANEQYFGPGTRLTVT.